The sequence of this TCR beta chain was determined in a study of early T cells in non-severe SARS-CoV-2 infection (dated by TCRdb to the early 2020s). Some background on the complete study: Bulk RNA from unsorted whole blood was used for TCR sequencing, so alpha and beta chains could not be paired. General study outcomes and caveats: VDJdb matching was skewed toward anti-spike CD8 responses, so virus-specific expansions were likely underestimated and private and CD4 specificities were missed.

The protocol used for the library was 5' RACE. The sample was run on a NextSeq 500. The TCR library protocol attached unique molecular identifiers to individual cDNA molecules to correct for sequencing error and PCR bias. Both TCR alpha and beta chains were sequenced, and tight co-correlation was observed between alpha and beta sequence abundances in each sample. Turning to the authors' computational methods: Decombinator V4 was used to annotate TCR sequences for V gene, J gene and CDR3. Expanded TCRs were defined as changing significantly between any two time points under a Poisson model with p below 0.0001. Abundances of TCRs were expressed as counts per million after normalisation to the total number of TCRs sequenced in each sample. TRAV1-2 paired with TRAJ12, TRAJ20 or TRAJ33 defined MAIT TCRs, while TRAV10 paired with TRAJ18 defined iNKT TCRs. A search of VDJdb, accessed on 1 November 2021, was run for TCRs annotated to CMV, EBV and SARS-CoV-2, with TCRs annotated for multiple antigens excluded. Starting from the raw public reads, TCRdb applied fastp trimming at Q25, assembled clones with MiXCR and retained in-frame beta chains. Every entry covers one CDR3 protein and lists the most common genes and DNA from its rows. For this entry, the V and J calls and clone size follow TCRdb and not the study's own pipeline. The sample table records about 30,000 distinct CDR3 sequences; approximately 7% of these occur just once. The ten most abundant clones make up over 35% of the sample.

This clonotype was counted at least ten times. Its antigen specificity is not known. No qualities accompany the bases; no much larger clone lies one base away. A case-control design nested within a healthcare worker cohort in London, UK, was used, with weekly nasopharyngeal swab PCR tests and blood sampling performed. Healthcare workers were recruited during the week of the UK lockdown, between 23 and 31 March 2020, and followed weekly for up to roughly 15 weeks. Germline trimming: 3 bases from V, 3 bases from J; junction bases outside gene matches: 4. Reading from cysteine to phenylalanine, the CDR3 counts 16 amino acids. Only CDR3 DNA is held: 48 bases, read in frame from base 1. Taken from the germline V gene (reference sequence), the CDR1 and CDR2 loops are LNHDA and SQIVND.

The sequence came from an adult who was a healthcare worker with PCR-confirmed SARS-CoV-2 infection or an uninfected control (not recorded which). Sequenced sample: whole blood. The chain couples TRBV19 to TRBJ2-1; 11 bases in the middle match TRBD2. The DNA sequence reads TGTGCCAGTAGTATCACGGGGACTAGCGGCTACAATGAGCAGTTCTTC. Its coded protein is CASSITGTSGYNEQFF.